Listed below are T cell receptor beta chains from one sample, sequenced in a study of PD-L1 blockade in urothelial cancer. Clones were sequenced by immunoSEQ multiplex PCR, and TCRdb holds only the in-frame ones, with some missing. The profile shows 120,000 or so clones, roughly 82% of them singletons. The material sequenced was PBMCs, taken around atezolizumab (anti-PD-L1) treatment. These receptors all come from a man in his forties or fifties with urothelial cancer. Both conserved end residues are part of each CDR3. The D gene is left open where the match is weak. Expanded clones get a size class; other rows say once, few or many, or leave the size out.

-,-,TRBV6-6,TRBJ1-5,CASSYYRPYSNQPQHF,TGTGCCAGCAGTTACTACAGACCTTATAGCAATCAGCCCCAGCATTTT
-,TRBD2,TRBV5-1,TRBJ2-1,CASSSSGTSGRNEQFF,TGCGCCAGCAGCTCCTCCGGGACTAGCGGGAGAAATGAGCAGTTCTTC
-,-,TRBV5-1,TRBJ2-5,CASSLVVETQYF,TGCGCCAGCAGCTTGGTAGTAGAGACCCAGTACTTC
-,TRBD1,TRBV19,TRBJ1-5,CASSIGQGGQPQHF,TGTGCCAGTAGTATTGGACAGGGCGGGCAGCCCCAGCATTTT
-,-,TRBV11-2,TRBJ1-6,CASSLTGSSYNSPLHF,TGTGCCAGCAGCTTAACAGGGAGCTCCTATAATTCACCCCTCCACTTT
-,-,TRBV4-1,TRBJ1-1,CASSQDQEWEAFF,TGCGCCAGCAGCCAAGATCAGGAATGGGAAGCTTTCTTT
-,-,TRBV2,TRBJ2-3,CASSERRDRTDTQYF,TGTGCCAGCAGTGAGAGGCGGGATCGAACAGATACGCAGTATTTT
-,TRBD2,TRBV30,TRBJ2-3,CAWKTGLALGTDTQYF,TGTGCCTGGAAAACGGGACTAGCGCTCGGCACAGATACGCAGTATTTT
-,TRBD2,TRBV4-1,TRBJ2-3,CASSQRGGLAGDTQYF,TGCGCCAGCAGCCAAAGGGGGGGGCTAGCGGGAGATACGCAGTATTTT
-,TRBD2,TRBV5-4,TRBJ2-5,CASSYPGSGRAGQETQYF,TGTGCCAGCAGCTACCCGGGGAGCGGGAGGGCCGGTCAAGAGACCCAGTACTTC
-,TRBD1,TRBV6-1,TRBJ1-6,CAGKTGELGNSPLHF,TGTGCCGGTAAAACAGGGGAATTGGGGAATTCACCCCTCCACTTT
-,-,TRBV5-1,TRBJ2-7,CASSPTEAYEQYF,TGCGCCAGCAGTCCCACAGAAGCCTACGAGCAGTACTTC
-,TRBD2,TRBV19,TRBJ2-1,CASSKTGTSGYNEQFF,TGTGCCAGTAGTAAAACCGGGACTAGCGGTTACAATGAGCAGTTCTTC
-,-,TRBV5-6,TRBJ1-3,CASSVPIGATGNTIYF,TGTGCCAGCAGCGTGCCGATTGGGGCTACTGGAAACACCATATATTTT
-,-,TRBV5-5,TRBJ1-5,CASSPAAGTQYSNQPQHF,TGTGCCAGCAGCCCGGCGGCAGGGACTCAGTATAGCAATCAGCCCCAGCATTTT
-,TRBD1,TRBV2,TRBJ1-2,CASRLLQGAGGYTF,TGTGCCAGCAGACTCTTACAGGGGGCGGGCGGCTACACCTTC
-,-,TRBV7-3,TRBJ2-2,CASKAPNTGELFF,TGTGCCAGCAAAGCGCCGAACACCGGGGAGCTGTTTTTT
-,TRBD2,TRBV5-1,TRBJ2-1,CASSLDGLAGDREFF,TGCGCCAGCAGCTTGGATGGACTAGCGGGAGATAGGGAGTTCTTC
-,-,TRBV7-2,TRBJ2-7,CASSYGQMSYEQYF,TGTGCCAGCAGCTATGGACAGATGTCCTACGAGCAGTACTTC
-,-,TRBV20-1,TRBJ2-3,CSAELGDTQYF,TGCAGTGCTGAGCTTGGAGATACGCAGTATTTT
few,TRBD1,TRBV5-1,TRBJ2-7,CASSLTGGNYEQYF,TGCGCCAGCAGCTTGACAGGGGGGAACTACGAGCAGTACTTC
-,-,TRBV6-5,TRBJ1-5,CASSYFTGSNQPQHF,TGTGCCAGCAGTTACTTCACAGGGAGCAATCAGCCCCAGCATTTT
-,TRBD1,TRBV19,TRBJ1-3,CASRSRDRGFGNTIYF,TGTGCCAGTAGGAGCCGGGACAGGGGGTTTGGAAACACCATATATTTT
-,-,TRBV6-1,TRBJ1-2,CASSQTDYGYTF,TGTGCCAGCAGTCAGACAGATTATGGCTACACCTTC
-,-,TRBV28,TRBJ1-5,CASTGGVVRGPHQPQHF,TGTGCCAGCACGGGGGGGGTGGTCAGGGGCCCCCATCAGCCCCAGCATTTT
-,-,TRBV2,TRBJ2-1,CASTPGTFGTEQFF,TGTGCCAGCACCCCCGGGACTTTCGGCACTGAGCAGTTCTTC
-,-,TRBV2,TRBJ1-6,CASTPDSAALHF,TGTGCCAGCACCCCCGACAGTGCGGCCCTCCACTTT
-,TRBD2,TRBV12-5,TRBJ2-1,CASGFGLAGGSYNEQFF,TGTGCTAGTGGTTTCGGACTAGCGGGGGGTTCCTACAATGAGCAGTTCTTC
-,TRBD2,TRBV4-1,TRBJ2-2,CASSQDSRGRGRGGELFF,TGCGCCAGCAGCCAAGACTCCCGGGGGAGGGGACGGGGCGGGGAGCTGTTTTTT
-,-,TRBV9,TRBJ1-4,CASSALEGATNEKLFF,TGTGCCAGCAGCGCCCTTGAGGGGGCAACTAATGAAAAACTGTTTTTT
-,-,TRBV6-6,TRBJ2-7,CASSLESGRSGYEQYF,TGTGCCAGCAGTTTGGAAAGCGGACGTTCAGGCTACGAGCAGTACTTC
-,-,TRBV19,TRBJ2-4,CASSSGGSKNIQYF,TGTGCCAGTAGTTCTGGGGGCAGCAAAAACATTCAGTACTTC